These T cell receptor beta chains were read from a single sample in a study of shared clonotypes between healthy human individuals. This table comes from immunoSEQ multiplex PCR, and its TCRdb copy is limited to in-frame clones, with some not included. Of approximately 600,000 clones listed, approximately 95% are singletons. Specimen: naive CD8+ T cells sorted from blood. The receptors were sampled from a woman aged 25 to 39 in good health. Both conserved end residues are trimmed from each CDR3. A D gene is named only where the DNA matches it firmly.

v_call d_call cdr3_aa
TRBV7-9 - ASSLVILGNYEQY
TRBV5-2 - ASSQGTVTNYGYT
TRBV28 TRBD1 ASSQGQARETQY
TRBV29-1 - SVTGQGYGYT
TRBV6-1 - ASSDQGEGYT
TRBV7-6 - ASSSRPGRRYT
TRBV7-2 - ASSLVPTSYNEQF
TRBV28 TRBD2 ASSFKRLAGGMWVIQY
TRBV13 - ASSPSGQSYEQY
TRBV27 - ASSFGLGSQPQH
TRBV11-2 - ASSLGQGSGANVLT
TRBV6-5 - ASSAGGGNEKLF
TRBV15 - ATSREPGGTEKLF
TRBV7-9 TRBD2 ASSPGLAGPVQF
TRBV29-1 TRBD2 SVENRDRLAGGTDTQY
TRBV19 TRBD2 ASTALAGYEQY
TRBV5-5 - ASSLDREVGYT
TRBV9 - ASSVSPGYEQY
TRBV5-8 - ASASPYTQY
TRBV4-1 TRBD1 ASSRRDREISYNEQF
TRBV13 - ASSLGDKNIQY
TRBV6-5 - ASSYSERPYEQY
TRBV9 - ASSDRGGYEQY
TRBV15 - ATSRDSTNEQF
TRBV28 - ASSLSYRDYGYT
TRBV4-1 TRBD1 ASSTKTGYHQPQH
TRBV7-2 - ASSYLGDPYEQY
TRBV4-1 - ASSPYQGQPQH
TRBV30 - AWSVLDFRYGYT
TRBV28 TRBD1 ASSLWTGLNQPQH
TRBV7-2 TRBD2 ASSYGLAGELF
TRBV7-9 TRBD2 ASSLAAGGPNEQF
TRBV13 TRBD1 ASSESRQGARETQY
TRBV11-3 - ASSLDVSWEEAETQY
TRBV28 - ASSLVRVGDPNEQF
TRBV29-1 TRBD2 SVGGVGGNEQF
TRBV28 TRBD2 ASSSGTSGRTNDEQF
TRBV6-5 TRBD1 ASSYSGQGNQPQH
TRBV11-2 - ASSSSPGSANNEQF
TRBV15 - ATSREKGANEKLF
TRBV7-9 - ASSSGPLYGYT
TRBV7-9 TRBD1 ASSRQGANTGELF
TRBV27 - ASSETWGPILEQY
TRBV28 TRBD2 ASSLLASGISADTQY
TRBV11-2 - ASSLRRDSYEQY
TRBV7-3 - ASSLSQEEVC
TRBV30 TRBD2 AANIGLGGHEQF
TRBV18 - ASSPRYYRDTEAF
TRBV4-2 - ASSQDGRSSYEQY